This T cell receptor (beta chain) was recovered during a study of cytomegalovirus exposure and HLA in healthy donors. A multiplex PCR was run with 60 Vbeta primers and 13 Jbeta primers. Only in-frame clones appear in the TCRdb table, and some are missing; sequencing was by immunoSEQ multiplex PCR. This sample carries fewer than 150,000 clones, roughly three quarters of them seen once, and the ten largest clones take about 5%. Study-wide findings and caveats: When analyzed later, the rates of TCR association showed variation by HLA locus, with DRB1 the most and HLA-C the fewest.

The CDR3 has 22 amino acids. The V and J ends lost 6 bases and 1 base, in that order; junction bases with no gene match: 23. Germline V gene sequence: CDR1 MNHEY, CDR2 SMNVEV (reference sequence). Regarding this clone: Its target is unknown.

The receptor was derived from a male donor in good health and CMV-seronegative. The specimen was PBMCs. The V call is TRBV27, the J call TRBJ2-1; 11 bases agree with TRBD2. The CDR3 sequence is CASSLASGGTFRESKSYNEQFF. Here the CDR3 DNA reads TGTGCCAGCAGCCTAGCTAGCGGGGGGACTTTCCGGGAGTCAAAATCCTACAATGAGCAGTTCTTC.